The next 12 T cell receptor beta chains were all read from a single sample in a study of T cell responses to AZD1222 COVID-19 vaccine. Sequencing used immunoSEQ multiplex PCR; TCRdb keeps in-frame clones, though not all of them. The table shows 110,000 or so clones, with roughly 89% occurring only once. Sequencing was performed on peripheral blood, taken on day 0 of AZD1222 vaccination. These receptors were taken from an adult in good health.

The chain combines TRBV3-1 (or the pseudogene TRBV3-2) with TRBJ2-7, with 12 bases matching TRBD2. The CDR3 loop spans 19 amino acids. V shed 0 bases, J shed 1 base, and the junction held 10 bases outside the gene matches. CDR1 and CDR2 (germline): LGHDT, YNNKEL (reference sequence). The CDR3 sequence is CASSQDPKGLAGPSYEQYF. As DNA, the CDR3 is TGTGCCAGCAGCCAAGATCCGAAGGGACTAGCGGGCCCTTCCTACGAGCAGTACTTC.

This chain joins TRBV5-5 and TRBJ2-3; a possible D gene is TRBD2 (5 bases). Trimming took off 4 bases at V and 0 bases at J, with 18 bases between the two ends. Looked up from germline, CDR1 is SGHKS and CDR2 is YYEKEE (reference sequence). The CDR3 has 17 residues. For the CDR3, the DNA is TGTGCCAGCAGCCGACTCCCCGTCGGCGGGAGCACAGATACGCAGTATTTT. Translation gives CASSRLPVGGSTDTQYF.

J is TRBJ1-4 and V is TRBV4-2; D unclear. With 0 bases removed from V and 8 bases from J, the gap between germline ends came to 7 bases. The CDR3 is 13 amino acids. The germline gives CDR1 LGHNA, CDR2 YNFKEQ. CDR3 in amino acids: CASSQDRREKLFF. The CDR3 nucleotides read TGTGCCAGCAGCCAAGATAGGCGAGAAAAACTGTTTTTT.

The chain has TRBV18 and TRBJ1-6; the D gene is possibly TRBD1 (5 bases). The CDR3 has 14 residues. The V gene's germline CDR1 is KGHSH and CDR2 LQKENI. The ends were cut back, 6 bases at V and 5 bases at J, with 11 bases in the middle. DNA for the CDR3: TGTGCCAGCTCCATCGACAGAAATAATTCACCCCTCCACTTT. This sequence encodes CASSIDRNNSPLHF.

For the CDR3, the DNA is TGTGCCAGCAGCCTAGATAACACTGAAGCTTTCTTT. It is translated as CASSLDNTEAFF. The chain links TRBV7-9 to TRBJ1-1, with D hard to call. CDR3 length: 12 residues. CDR1 and CDR2 from the germline V gene are SEHNR and FQNEAQ (reference sequence). With 5 bases removed from V and 2 bases from J, the gap between germline ends came to 6 bases.

J is TRBJ2-7 and V is TRBV28, with a weak D call TRBD2 (6 bases). Trimming took off 2 bases at V and 4 bases at J, with 21 bases between the two ends. The CDR3 sequence is 17 residues long. CDR1 and CDR2 (germline): MDHEN, SYDVKM. This CDR3 is CASSLGLGTDGLYEQYF. CDR3 nucleotide sequence: TGTGCCAGCAGTTTAGGGTTGGGGACTGATGGCCTTTACGAGCAGTACTTC.

This chain joins TRBV28 and TRBJ1-5, with 7 bases fitting TRBD1. Trimming removed 9 bases from V and 4 bases from J; junction bases left unmatched: 3. CDR3 length: 12 residues. CDR1 is MDHEN, CDR2 SYDVKM, per germline. The CDR3 sequence is CASQGVNQPQHF. CDR3 coding DNA: TGTGCCAGTCAGGGGGTTAATCAGCCCCAGCATTTT.

The chain combines TRBV3-1 (or the pseudogene TRBV3-2) with TRBJ2-5, with D tentatively TRBD1 (6 bases). The CDR3 has 15 residues. The germline V gene has CDR1 LGHDT and CDR2 YNNKEL (reference sequence). Between the trimmed V and J ends, which lost 5 bases and 5 bases, there was a span of 18 bases. CDR3 sequence: CASSTWGRPPETQYF. The DNA for the CDR3 is TGTGCCAGCAGCACATGGGGGCGCCCCCCGGAGACCCAGTACTTC.

The J gene is TRBJ1-4, the V gene TRBV19, with a possible D match to TRBD1 (5 bases). V lost 3 bases and J 8 bases, leaving 16 bases between the germline ends. The CDR3 sequence is 15 residues long. Germline V lookup: CDR1 LNHDA, CDR2 SQIVND (reference sequence). The DNA of the CDR3 is TGTGCCAGTAGTATCGCCGGGACCGCGAGGGAAAAACTGTTTTTT. This codes for CASSIAGTAREKLFF.

The CDR3: CSASGGRSNQPQHF. The CDR3 DNA reads as TGCAGTGCTAGTGGTGGACGCAGTAACCAGCCCCAGCATTTT. This chain joins TRBV20-1 and TRBJ1-5; no clear D gene. Deletions cut 3 bases from V and 7 bases from J, with 16 bases between. This CDR3 has 14 residues. Looked up from germline, CDR1 is DFQATT and CDR2 is SNEGSKA (reference sequence).

The rearrangement links TRBV6-5 to TRBJ2-7; TRBD2 agrees at 11 bases. V gave up 6 bases and J gave up 7 bases; unmatched junction bases: 8. The V gene's germline CDR1 is MNHEY and CDR2 SVGAGI. The CDR3 length is 14 residues. Here the CDR3 DNA reads TGTGCCAGCAGACTAGCGGGAGTTTCGGGGGAGCAGTACTTC. It codes for CASRLAGVSGEQYF.

The chain employs TRBV6-5 and TRBJ1-2; a possible D gene is TRBD1 (5 bases). Germline assignment: CDR1 MNHEY and CDR2 SVGAGI. V was cut by 4 bases and J by 8 bases, with 14 bases left in between. This CDR3 comprises 13 residues. CDR3 residues: CASSSPPGQGYTF. CDR3 bases: TGTGCCAGCAGTTCCCCCCCAGGGCAAGGCTACACCTTC.